The 17 T cell receptor beta chains listed next were all sequenced from one sample in a study of CD8+CD57+ T cells in acquired aplastic anemia. TCR beta VDJ combinations and CDR3 sequences were profiled from genomic DNA. TCRdb itself ran the reads through MiXCR, one entry per CDR3 protein. The sample yields around 190,000 distinct CDR3 sequences, approximately 48% seen once. All patients picked for sequencing had shown, by flow cytometry, an expansion of CD8+CD57+ cells. Input material: sorted CD4+, CD8+, or CD8+CD57+ T cells (not recorded which) from PBMCs. The receptors originated from a human donor with aplastic anemia.

The V and J genes are TRBV9 and TRBJ1-1; D ambiguous. Trimming took off 4 bases at V and 1 base at J, with 11 bases between the two ends. The CDR3 totals 14 residues. CDR1 and CDR2 (germline): SGDLS, YYNGEE. This chain's CDR3 is CASSPGITNTEAFF. CDR3 in DNA: TGTGCCAGCAGCCCTGGAATCACGAACACTGAAGCTTTCTTT.

The chain combines TRBV5-6 with TRBJ1-1; tentative D call: TRBD1 (5 bases). The germline V and J ends were trimmed by 4 bases and 1 base, with 11 bases remaining between them. This CDR3 is 14 amino acids long. Looked up from germline, CDR1 is SGHDT and CDR2 is YYEEEE. The CDR3 DNA reads TGTGCCAGCAGCCCTGGGGCATCGAACACTGAAGCTTTCTTT. Encoded protein: CASSPGASNTEAFF.

In this sample, this clonotype turned up a few times. V gene TRBV10-3 combines with J gene TRBJ1-1; no firm D call. The germline V and J ends were trimmed by 11 bases and 1 base, with 11 bases remaining between them. The CDR3 runs to 12 residues. The germline gives CDR1 ENHRY, CDR2 SYGVKD. CDR3 sequence reads: CASSDPNTEAFF. CDR3 nucleotide sequence: TGTGCCTCTAGTGACCCGAACACTGAAGCTTTCTTT.

CDR3 coding DNA: TGTGCCAGCAGGCCCCAACCGGCCTCGGGAGATACGCAGTATTTT. Translating it yields CASRPQPASGDTQYF. The V call is TRBV3-1, the J call TRBJ2-3; D unresolved. V shed 6 bases and J shed 5 bases, with 18 bases lying between them. This CDR3 has 15 amino acids. CDR1 and CDR2 (germline): LGHDT, YNNKEL (reference sequence).

This chain joins TRBV15 and TRBJ2-3; no clear D. The germline V gene encodes CDR1 LNHNV and CDR2 YYDKDF (reference sequence). The V and J ends lost 0 bases and 3 bases respectively, with 7 bases between them. The CDR3 sequence is 14 residues long. CDR3 in amino acids: CATSRDPATDTQYF. The CDR3 DNA follows: TGTGCCACCAGCAGAGATCCTGCGACAGATACGCAGTATTTT.

This clonotype occurred many times. The V call is TRBV7-2, the J call TRBJ2-3; D is undetermined. V gave up 0 bases and J gave up 6 bases, with 13 bases separating them. This CDR3 has 15 residues. The V gene's germline CDR1 is SGHTA and CDR2 FQGNSA. The CDR3 is CASSLALNPRDTQYF. The CDR3 DNA follows: TGTGCCAGCAGCTTAGCGCTTAATCCGCGGGATACGCAGTATTTT.

This chain links TRBV19 with TRBJ1-2, with 7 bases that match TRBD1. Germline V gene lookup returns CDR1 LNHDA and CDR2 SQIVND (reference sequence). This CDR3 has 15 amino acids. The V gene end was trimmed by 5 bases and the J gene end by 4 bases; junction bases not matched to a gene: 10. As DNA, the CDR3 is TGTGCCAGTAGTTCGATAGGGGGCGTCGGCTATGGCTACACCTTC. Its protein product is CASSSIGGVGYGYTF.

About this clonotype itself: A much larger clone lies a single base off, so this may be a read error. This chain joins TRBV19 and TRBJ1-2; no reliable D call. This CDR3 comprises 16 residues. Germline lookup yields CDR1 LNHDA and CDR2 SQIVND (reference sequence). V was trimmed by 2 bases and J by 10 bases, leaving 23 bases between them. The CDR3: CASSISPAKVGSHYTF. For the CDR3, the DNA is TGTGCCAGTAGTATAAGTCCGGCCAAGGTAGGGAGTCACTACACCTTC.

The chain uses TRBV2 and TRBJ2-7; TRBD1 matches 7 bases. CDR3 length equals 12 residues. Germline CDR1 reads SNHLY; CDR2 reads FYNNEI. Trimming cost V 9 bases and J 7 bases; bases outside gene matches: 9. The CDR3 DNA reads TGTGCCAGACAGGGGACGTCTCGGGAGCAGTACTTC. Protein product: CARQGTSREQYF. Variable domain in full (rest from reference TRBV2 and TRBJ2-7): EPEVTQTPSHQVTQMGQEVILRCVPISNHLYFYWYRQILGQKVEFLVSFYNNEISEKSEIFDDQFSVERPDGSNFTLKIRSTKLEDSAMYFCARQGTSREQYFGPGTRLTVT.

This clonotype was observed at least ten times. With a much larger clone just one base away, this may be a read error. V and J are TRBV19 and TRBJ1-6; D is ambiguous. Trimming stripped 1 base from V and 11 bases from J, with 15 bases between. CDR3 length equals 15 residues. Germline CDR1 is LNHDA and CDR2 is SQIVND (reference sequence). CDR3 DNA sequence: TGTGCCAGTAGTATAGCCAGGAGGCTAATTACACCCCTCCACTTT. This translates into CASSIARRLITPLHF.

The table lists this clonotype with many counts. V gene TRBV4-2 combines with J gene TRBJ2-7, with 9 bases that match TRBD2. CDR3 size: 15 residues. Trimming took 1 base from V and 7 from J; bases not matched to a gene: 8. Germline V lookup: CDR1 LGHNA, CDR2 YNFKEQ. CDR3 nucleotide sequence: TGTGCCAGCAGCCAAGTGGGGGCGGGGGGGCAGGAGCAGTACTTC. Translating gives CASSQVGAGGQEQYF.

This clonotype appeared a few times. V usage is TRBV4-3 and J usage is TRBJ2-1; TRBD2 is a possible D gene (6 bases). Germline V lookup: CDR1 LGHNA, CDR2 YSLEER. Between the trimmed V and J ends, which lost 0 bases and 2 bases, there was a span of 8 bases. The CDR3 consists of 15 residues. The CDR3 bases are TGCGCCAGCAGCCAAGATCCGGGGGCCTACAATGAGCAGTTCTTC. This translates into CASSQDPGAYNEQFF.

The V call is TRBV5-1, the J call TRBJ2-1, with TRBD1 as a possible D gene (6 bases). Deletions cut 0 bases from V and 7 bases from J, with 11 bases between. Germline values: CDR1 SGHRS, CDR2 YFSETQ. This CDR3 region has 14 residues. The CDR3 region is CASSLGQARNEQFF. CDR3 bases: TGCGCCAGCAGCTTGGGACAGGCGCGGAATGAGCAGTTCTTC.

This clonotype was recorded once. This rearrangement joins TRBV29-1 to TRBJ1-1, with D possibly matching TRBD1 (6 bases). Germline assignment: CDR1 SQVTM and CDR2 ANQGSEA. The V end lost 7 bases, the J end lost 1 base, and 13 bases lay between the germline ends. The CDR3 is 13 residues long. CDR3: CSASDSPNTEAFF. CDR3 nucleotides: TGCAGCGCTTCGGACAGTCCGAACACTGAAGCTTTCTTT. Drawing the rest from reference TRBV29-1 and TRBJ1-1, the complete variable domain is SAVISQKPSRDICQRGTSLTIQCQVDSQVTMMFWYRQQPGQSLTLIATANQGSEATYESGFVIDKFPISRPNLTFSTLTVSNMSPEDSSIYLCSASDSPNTEAFFGQGTRLTVV.

This clonotype was detected ten times or more. The chain is built from TRBV12-3 or TRBV12-4 and TRBJ2-7, with 8 bases fitting TRBD1. The CDR3 extends over 16 amino acids. The trim removed 6 bases at V and 0 bases at J, leaving 10 bases unmatched. CDR3 coding DNA: TGTGCCAGCAGCAAATCCGGACAGGGCCCCTCCTACGAGCAGTACTTC. This gives the protein CASSKSGQGPSYEQYF.

V usage is TRBV5-4 and J usage is TRBJ1-1; the D is unclear. This CDR3 is 15 amino acids long. Trimming removed 4 bases from V and 1 base from J, with 14 bases in between. In germline, CDR1 is SGHNT, CDR2 YYREEE (reference sequence). CDR3 nucleotides: TGTGCCAGCAGCCAGCCGAGAGGAAGGAACACTGAAGCTTTCTTT. This translates into CASSQPRGRNTEAFF.

This clonotype was seen once. Lacking the conserved final phenylalanine or tryptophan, this CDR3 likely reflects a read error. The chain carries TRBV20-1 and TRBJ1-6; TRBD1 is a possible D gene (6 bases). Germline V gives CDR1 DFQATT, CDR2 SNEGSKA (reference sequence). This CDR3 is 15 amino acids long. Trimming shortened V by 6 bases and J by 3 bases, and 15 bases separated the two germline ends. CDR3 in DNA: TGCAGTGCGCCGGAGACAGGCGGCTATAATTCACCCCTCCACCTT. Protein: CSAPETGGYNSPLHL.